Below, one TCR beta chain is given with its context. The data are from a study of T cell responses to AZD1222 COVID-19 vaccine. The table came from immunoSEQ multiplex PCR; TCRdb's copy has only in-frame clones and leaves some out. There are around 100,000 clones in the sample; around 87% occur only once, and more than 8.5% lies in the top ten. The CDR3 runs 11 residues. Germline V gene sequence: CDR1 SEHNR, CDR2 FQNEAQ (reference sequence). The V end was cut by 5 bases, the J end by 5 bases, with 3 bases between. The specimen comprised peripheral blood, sampled 28 days after the second AZD1222 dose. The chain has TRBV7-9 and TRBJ1-4; D remains ambiguous. The sequence was collected from an adult who received the AZD1222 COVID-19 vaccine. The CDR3: CASSPNEKLFF. As DNA, the CDR3 is TGTGCCAGCAGCCCCAATGAAAAACTGTTTTTT.